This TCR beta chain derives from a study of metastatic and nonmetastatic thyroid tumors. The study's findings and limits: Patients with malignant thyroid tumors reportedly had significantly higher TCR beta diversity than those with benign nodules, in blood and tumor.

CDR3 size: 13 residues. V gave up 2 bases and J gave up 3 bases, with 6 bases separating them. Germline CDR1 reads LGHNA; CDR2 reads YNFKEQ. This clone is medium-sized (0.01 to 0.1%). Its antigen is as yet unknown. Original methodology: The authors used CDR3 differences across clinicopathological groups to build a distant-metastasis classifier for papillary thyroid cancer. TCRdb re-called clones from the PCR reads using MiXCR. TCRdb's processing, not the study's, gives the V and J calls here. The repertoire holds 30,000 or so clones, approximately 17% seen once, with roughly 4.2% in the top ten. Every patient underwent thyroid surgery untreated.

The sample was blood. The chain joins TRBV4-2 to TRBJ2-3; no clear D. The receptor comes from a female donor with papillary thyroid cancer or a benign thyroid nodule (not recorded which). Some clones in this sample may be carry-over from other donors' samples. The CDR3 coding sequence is TGTGCCAGCAGCCAACTGGGAACAGATACGCAGTATTTT. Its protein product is CASSQLGTDTQYF.